The text below deals with one TCR beta chain. This record comes from a study of blood T cell repertoires in COVID-19. Per the original data handling: Researchers report that nucleated cell counts were estimated from reference gene primer amplification. This table comes from immunoSEQ multiplex PCR, and its TCRdb copy is limited to in-frame clones, with some not included. V and J calls and clone size are as listed in that table; D and trimming were resolved from the DNA. The repertoire consists of 280,000 or so clones, with about 85% occurring once and the leading ten covering roughly 2.6%. CDR1 is SGHTA, CDR2 FQGTGA, per germline. The CDR3 is 16 residues long. Losses at the gene ends were 5 bases for V and 4 bases for J; bases not matched to a gene: 9.

The V call is TRBV7-3, the J call TRBJ2-1; 9 positions agree with TRBD2. This TCR came from a woman in her forties or fifties who had recovered from COVID-19. Sequencing used PBMCs or T cells enriched from blood (not recorded which). The CDR3 DNA follows: TGTGCCAGCAGCGCACGCGGGGGGGCCACTTACAATGAGCAGTTCTTC. This sequence encodes CASSARGGATYNEQFF.